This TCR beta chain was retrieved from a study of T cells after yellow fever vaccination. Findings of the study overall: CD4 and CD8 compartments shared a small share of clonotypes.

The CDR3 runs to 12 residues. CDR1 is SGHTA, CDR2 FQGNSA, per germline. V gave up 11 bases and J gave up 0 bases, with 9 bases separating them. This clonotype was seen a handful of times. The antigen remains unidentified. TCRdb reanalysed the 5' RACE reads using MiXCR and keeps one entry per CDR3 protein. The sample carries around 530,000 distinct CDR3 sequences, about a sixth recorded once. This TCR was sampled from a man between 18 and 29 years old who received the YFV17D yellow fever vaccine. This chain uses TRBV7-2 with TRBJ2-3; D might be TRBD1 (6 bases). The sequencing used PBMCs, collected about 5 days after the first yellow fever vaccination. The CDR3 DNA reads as TGTGCCGCACAGGGTAGCACAGATACGCAGTATTTT. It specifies CAAQGSTDTQYF.